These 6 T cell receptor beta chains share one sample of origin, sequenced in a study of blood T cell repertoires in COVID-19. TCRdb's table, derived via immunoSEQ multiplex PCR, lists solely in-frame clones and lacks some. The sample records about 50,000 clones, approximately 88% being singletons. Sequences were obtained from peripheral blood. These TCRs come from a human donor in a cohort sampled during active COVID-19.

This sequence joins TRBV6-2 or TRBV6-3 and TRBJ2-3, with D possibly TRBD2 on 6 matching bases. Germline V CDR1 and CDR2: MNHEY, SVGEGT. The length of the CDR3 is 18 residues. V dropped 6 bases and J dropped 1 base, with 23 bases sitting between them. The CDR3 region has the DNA TGTGCCAGCAGCCCCCGGAGGCGGGAAGTAGCCGGCACAGATACGCAGTATTTT. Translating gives CASSPRRREVAGTDTQYF.

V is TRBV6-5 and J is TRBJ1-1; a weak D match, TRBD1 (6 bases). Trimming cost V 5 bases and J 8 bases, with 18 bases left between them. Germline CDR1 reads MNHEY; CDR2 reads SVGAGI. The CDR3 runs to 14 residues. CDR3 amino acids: CASSRMGGGVEAFF. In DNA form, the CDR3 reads TGTGCCAGCAGTCGGATGGGAGGGGGAGTAGAAGCTTTCTTT.

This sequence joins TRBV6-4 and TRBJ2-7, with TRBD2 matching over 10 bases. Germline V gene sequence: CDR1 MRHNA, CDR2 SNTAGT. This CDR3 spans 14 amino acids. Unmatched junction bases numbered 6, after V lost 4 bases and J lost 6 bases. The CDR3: CASSVAAGGIEQYF. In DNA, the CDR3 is TGTGCCAGCAGTGTAGCAGCGGGGGGGATCGAGCAGTACTTC.

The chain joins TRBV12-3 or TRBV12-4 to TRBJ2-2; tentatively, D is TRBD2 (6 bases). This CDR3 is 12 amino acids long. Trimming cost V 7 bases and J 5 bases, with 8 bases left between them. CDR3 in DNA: TGTGCCAGCAACCGGGGGACCGGGGAGCTGTTTTTT. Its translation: CASNRGTGELFF.

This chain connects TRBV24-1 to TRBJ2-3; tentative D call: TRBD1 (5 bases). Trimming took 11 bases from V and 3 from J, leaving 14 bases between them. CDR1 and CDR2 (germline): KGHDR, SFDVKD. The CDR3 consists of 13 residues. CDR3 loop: CAIRGQGTDTQYF. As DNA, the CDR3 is TGTGCCATTAGAGGTCAGGGAACAGATACGCAGTATTTT.

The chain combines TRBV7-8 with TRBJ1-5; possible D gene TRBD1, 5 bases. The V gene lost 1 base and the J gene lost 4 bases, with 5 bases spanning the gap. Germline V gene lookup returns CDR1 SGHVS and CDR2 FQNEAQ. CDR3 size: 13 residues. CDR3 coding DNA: TGTGCCAGCAGCTTAGGGACAAATCAGCCCCAGCATTTT. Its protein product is CASSLGTNQPQHF.